This record concerns one T cell receptor (beta chain) sequence. Germline values: CDR1 SGHVS, CDR2 FNYEAQ. V shed 6 bases, J shed 8 bases, and the junction held 8 bases outside the gene matches. This CDR3 spans 14 amino acids. Donors were grouped by their self-reported clinical history. Data came from immunoSEQ multiplex PCR; TCRdb stores just in-frame clones and leaves some out. Of some 200,000 clones in the sample, approximately 90% are singletons; the top ten hold just over 2.5%. The data were obtained in a study of blood T cell repertoires in COVID-19. At the level of the study: Sites across the United States, Italy and Spain contributed samples from acute and convalescent COVID-19.

The gene calls are TRBV7-6 and TRBJ2-1; 9 positions agree with TRBD1. The clonotype comes from a woman in her twenties or thirties who had recovered from COVID-19. Sample: PBMCs or T cells enriched from blood (not recorded which). CDR3 loop: CASSPGTGFDEQFF. The DNA of the CDR3 is TGTGCCAGCAGTCCCGGGACAGGGTTCGATGAGCAGTTCTTC.